Reported below is one TCR beta chain. Its antigen has not been determined. No much larger clone is present one base from it, and per-base qualities are unavailable. Different DNA sequences within this sample yield the same CDR3. These data come from a study of shared clonotypes between healthy human individuals (dated by TCRdb to 2019 to 2021). About the study as a whole: A few men and a couple of women, aged 18 to 49 years, made up the cohort. To estimate repertoire size and how much clonotypes are shared between individuals, the study performed deep sequencing of blood TCR repertoires from five healthy adults. Between about 0.8 and 9.5 billion PBMCs per donor were obtained by leukapheresis. Per donor, three plates each were used for CD4 naive and CD4 memory, two for CD8 naive, and one for CD8 memory. Libraries were prepared and TCR repertoires were sequenced by different laboratories using diverse techniques, in order to increase sequencing depth and limit assay-specific biases.

Donors were healthy HIV-negative adults with no recently reported acute infections or vaccinations. Every donor was a Caucasian adult living in Nashville, Tennessee, USA. CD4+ T cells were enriched by magnetic negative selection; naive cells were then positively selected on CD45RA, and the negative fraction formed the memory subset. Blood was collected by leukapheresis, and PBMCs were isolated by Ficoll-Histopaque density gradient centrifugation and then cryopreserved in liquid nitrogen vapor phase. Purity and quantity of every magnetically sorted T cell population were checked by analytical flow cytometry. Genomic DNA was isolated from every sorted fraction and measured by UV absorbance on a Nanodrop 2000c. CDR1 and CDR2 (SGDLS, YYNGEE) derive from the germline V gene. V is pared back by 0 bases and J by 0 bases, with 5 bases lying between the germline termini. Inclusive of the bounding cysteine and phenylalanine, the CDR3 is 14 residues long. Here the CDR3 DNA is all that survives: 42 bases in frame from base 1.

The paper's findings and limits, for the study overall: Estimated clonotype richness was generally larger for naive than for memory subsets. Sampling was limited to blood, and TCR repertoires in tissue likely differ from TCR repertoires in blood. Pairwise subsampling led to the expectation that sequencing depth would affect the degree of clonotype sharing among donors. Compared with non-shared clonotypes, clonotypes shared by all four sorted-subset donors had higher generation probabilities. About 4.5% of naive CD4, 3.5% of naive CD8, approximately 2.2% of memory CD4, and over 0.35% of memory CD8 clonotypes were shared across a few donors. The genetic and exposure-history diversity represented was limited by the small number of donors. Rarefaction of sorted-subset datasets indicated incomplete sequencing despite the large sequencing depth.

Using the deep immunoSEQ assay, multiplex PCR amplified TCR CDR3 regions from genomic DNA. Genomic DNA extracted from each cell subset was distributed evenly over all wells of several immunoSEQ 96-well plates, and each plate served as one replicate. For sorted subsets, roughly 190 ng of genomic DNA, equivalent to 30,000 or so T cell genomes, went into each replicate PCR. Purified libraries were quantified with a Qubit 3.0 fluorometer, sized on a Bioanalyzer 2100, and re-quantified with the KAPA Library Quantification kit. Every immunoSEQ 96-well plate was sequenced on a dedicated single-read 150-cycle Illumina NextSeq 550 flow cell. Per the original workflow: Because only junctional sequences without quality scores were contained in the immunoSEQ output, filtering matching that applied to full-length reads could not be performed. Sequences were annotated with PyIR, a Python wrapper for IgBLAST v1.9, using IMGT germline references to assign V/J genes and CDR3. Reads were filtered out if the reads had weak V/J assignments (E-value above 1e-6), no CDR3, stop codons, out-of-frame junctions, or ambiguous translated residues. A V3J clonotype was defined by an identical inferred V gene, J gene, and CDR3 amino acid sequence. Percentage overlap between repertoires was calculated by dividing the number of shared unique clonotypes by the size of the smaller repertoire. Three approaches were used to assess repertoire richness: RTK rarefaction, the Chao1 estimator, and Recon v2.1 estimates of unobserved clonotypes. Generation probabilities for all TCRbeta clonotypes obtained by the gDNA method from a few donors were computed using OLGA. Imported from immuneACCESS, the table was reduced by TCRdb to in-frame sequences with V and J called. These copies leave out some clones; in studies compared against another copy, an unresolved V gene accounts for under half, and the cause of the remainder is not known. V, J and clone size derive from that table, while D and trimming were established from the DNA sequence. The sample records some 1,100,000 clones, 78% of which are singletons. Clones ranked in the top ten supply approximately 0.5% of the sample.

The receptor comes from a man younger than 35 in good health. Some clones in this sample may be carry-over from other donors' samples. The V gene is TRBV9 and the J gene is TRBJ2-3; matching of 5 bases hints at TRBD2 as the D gene. What was sequenced was memory CD4+ T cells from PBMCs. The cell subset or site label for this specimen denotes: CD45RA-negative fraction. The CDR3 amino acid sequence is: CASSVGGSTDTQYF. The sequenced DNA: TGTGCCAGCAGCGTAGGCGGGAGCACAGATACGCAGTATTTT.